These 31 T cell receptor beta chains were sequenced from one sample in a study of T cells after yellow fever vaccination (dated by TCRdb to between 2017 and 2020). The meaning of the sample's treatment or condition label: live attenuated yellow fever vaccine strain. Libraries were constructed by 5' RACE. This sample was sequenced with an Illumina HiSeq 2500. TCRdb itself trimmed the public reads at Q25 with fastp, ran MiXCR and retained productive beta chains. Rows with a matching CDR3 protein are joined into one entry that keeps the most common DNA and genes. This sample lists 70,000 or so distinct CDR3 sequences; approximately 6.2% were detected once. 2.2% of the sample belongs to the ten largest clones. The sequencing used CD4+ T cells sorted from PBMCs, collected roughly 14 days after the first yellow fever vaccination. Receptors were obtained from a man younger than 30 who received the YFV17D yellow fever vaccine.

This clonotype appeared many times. CDR3 sequence reads: CASSLAQNTEAFF. CDR3 bases: TGTGCCAGCAGTTTAGCCCAGAACACTGAAGCTTTCTTT. The chain is built from TRBV12-3 or TRBV12-4 and TRBJ1-1; no reliable D call. The CDR3 is made up of 13 amino acids. V was trimmed by 0 bases and J by 1 base, leaving 3 bases between them.

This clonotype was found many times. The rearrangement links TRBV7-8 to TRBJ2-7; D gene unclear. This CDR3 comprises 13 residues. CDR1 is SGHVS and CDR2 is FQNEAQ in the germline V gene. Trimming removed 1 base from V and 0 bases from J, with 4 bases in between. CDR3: CASSLGVSYEQYV. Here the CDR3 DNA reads TGTGCCAGCAGCTTAGGGGTCTCCTACGAGCAGTACGTC.

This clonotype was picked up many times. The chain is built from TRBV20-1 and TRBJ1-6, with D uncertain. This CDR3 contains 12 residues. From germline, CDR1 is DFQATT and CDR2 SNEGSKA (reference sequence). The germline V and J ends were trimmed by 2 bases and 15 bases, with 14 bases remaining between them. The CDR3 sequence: CSARSPTSHLHF. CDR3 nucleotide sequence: TGCAGTGCTAGATCGCCGACAAGTCACCTCCACTTT.

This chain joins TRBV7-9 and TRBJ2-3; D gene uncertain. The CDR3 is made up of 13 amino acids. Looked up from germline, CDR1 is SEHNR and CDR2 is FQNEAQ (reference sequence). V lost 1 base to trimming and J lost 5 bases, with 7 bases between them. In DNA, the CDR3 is TGTGCCAGCAGCTTAGTAGATGTAGATACGCAGTATTTT. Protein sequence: CASSLVDVDTQYF.

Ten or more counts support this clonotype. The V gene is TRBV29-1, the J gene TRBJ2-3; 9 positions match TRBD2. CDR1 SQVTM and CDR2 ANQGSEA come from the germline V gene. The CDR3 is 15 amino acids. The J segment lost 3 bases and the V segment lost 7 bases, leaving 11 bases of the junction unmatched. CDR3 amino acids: CSASPTSGFTDTQYF. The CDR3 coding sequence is TGCAGCGCATCCCCGACTAGCGGATTTACAGATACGCAGTATTTT.

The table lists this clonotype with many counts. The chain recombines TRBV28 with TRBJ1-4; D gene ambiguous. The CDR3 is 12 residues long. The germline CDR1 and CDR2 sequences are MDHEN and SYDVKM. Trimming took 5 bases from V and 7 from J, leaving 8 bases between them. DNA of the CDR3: TGTGCCAGCAGTCCCCAGACTGAAAAACTGTTTTTT. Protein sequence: CASSPQTEKLFF.

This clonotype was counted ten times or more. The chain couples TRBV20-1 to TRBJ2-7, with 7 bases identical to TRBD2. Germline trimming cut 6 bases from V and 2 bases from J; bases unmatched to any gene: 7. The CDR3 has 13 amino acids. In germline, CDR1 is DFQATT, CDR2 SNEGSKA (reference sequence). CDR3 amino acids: CSALGREAYEQYF. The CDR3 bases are TGCAGTGCCTTAGGCCGGGAGGCCTACGAGCAGTACTTC.

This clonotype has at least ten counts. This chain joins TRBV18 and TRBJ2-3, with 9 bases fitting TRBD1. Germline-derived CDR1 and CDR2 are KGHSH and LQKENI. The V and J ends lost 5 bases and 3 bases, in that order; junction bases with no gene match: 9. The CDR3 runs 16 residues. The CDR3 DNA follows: TGTGCCAGCTCATCCGGGGGACAGGGTGCAACAGATACGCAGTATTTT. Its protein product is CASSSGGQGATDTQYF.

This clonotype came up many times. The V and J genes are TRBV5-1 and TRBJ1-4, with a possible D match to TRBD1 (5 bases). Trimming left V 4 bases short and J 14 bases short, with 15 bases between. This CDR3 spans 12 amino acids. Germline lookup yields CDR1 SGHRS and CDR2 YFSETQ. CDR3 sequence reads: CASSPAGGSLFF. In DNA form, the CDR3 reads TGCGCCAGCAGCCCGGCCGGGGGTTCGCTGTTTTTT.

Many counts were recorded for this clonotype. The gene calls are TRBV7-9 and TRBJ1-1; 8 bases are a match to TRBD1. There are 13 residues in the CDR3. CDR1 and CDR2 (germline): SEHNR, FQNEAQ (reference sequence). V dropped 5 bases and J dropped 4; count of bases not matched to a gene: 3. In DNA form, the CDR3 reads TGTGCCAGCAGCGGACAGGGAGGCACTGAAGCTTTCTTT. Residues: CASSGQGGTEAFF.

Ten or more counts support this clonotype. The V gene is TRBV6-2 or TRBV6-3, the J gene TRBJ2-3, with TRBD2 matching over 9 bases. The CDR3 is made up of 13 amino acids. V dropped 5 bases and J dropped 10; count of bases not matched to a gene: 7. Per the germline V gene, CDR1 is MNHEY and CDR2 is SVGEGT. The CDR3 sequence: CASSDLIAGAQYF. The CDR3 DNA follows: TGTGCCAGCAGTGACTTAATAGCGGGGGCGCAGTATTTT.

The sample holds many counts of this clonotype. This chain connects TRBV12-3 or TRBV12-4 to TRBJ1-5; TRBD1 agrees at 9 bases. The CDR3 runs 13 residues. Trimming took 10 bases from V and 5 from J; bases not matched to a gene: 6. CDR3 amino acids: CAIRQGEHQPQHF. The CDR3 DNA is TGTGCCATCAGACAGGGGGAGCATCAGCCCCAGCATTTT.

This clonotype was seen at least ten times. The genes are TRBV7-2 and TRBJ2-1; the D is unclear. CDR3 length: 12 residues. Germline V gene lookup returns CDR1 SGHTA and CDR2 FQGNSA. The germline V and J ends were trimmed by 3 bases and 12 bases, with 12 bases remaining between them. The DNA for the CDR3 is TGTGCCAGCAGCTTGTATAGTGACGTGCAGTTCTTC. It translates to CASSLYSDVQFF.

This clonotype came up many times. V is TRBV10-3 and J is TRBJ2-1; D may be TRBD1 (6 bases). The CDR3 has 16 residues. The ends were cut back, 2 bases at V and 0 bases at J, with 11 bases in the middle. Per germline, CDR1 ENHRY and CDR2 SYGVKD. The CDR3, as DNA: TGTGCCATCAGTGAGGGACAGACAAGCTCCTACAATGAGCAGTTCTTC. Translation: CAISEGQTSSYNEQFF.

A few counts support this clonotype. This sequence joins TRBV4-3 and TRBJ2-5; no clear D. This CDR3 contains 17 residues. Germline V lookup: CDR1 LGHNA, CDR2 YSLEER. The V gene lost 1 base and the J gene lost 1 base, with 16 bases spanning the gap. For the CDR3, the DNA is TGCGCCAGCAGCCAAGGCCGAGTCCGGGCCTTCCAAGAGACCCAGTACTTC. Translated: CASSQGRVRAFQETQYF.

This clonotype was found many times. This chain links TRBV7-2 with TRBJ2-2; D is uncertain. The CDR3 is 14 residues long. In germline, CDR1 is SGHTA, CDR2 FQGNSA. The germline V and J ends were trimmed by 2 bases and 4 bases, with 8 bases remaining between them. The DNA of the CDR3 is TGTGCCAGCAGCTTATATCCCCGCACCGGGGAGCTGTTTTTT. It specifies CASSLYPRTGELFF.

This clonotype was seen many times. The CDR3 reads CASSFPSGGVRETQYF. The CDR3 DNA reads TGTGCCAGCAGTTTCCCGTCGGGGGGCGTGAGAGAGACCCAGTACTTC. V and J are TRBV6-2 or TRBV6-3 and TRBJ2-5; possibly TRBD2 for D (7 bases). V was cut by 4 bases and J by 4 bases, with 19 bases left in between. Germline loops: CDR1 MNHEY, CDR2 SVGEGT. The CDR3 length is 16 residues.

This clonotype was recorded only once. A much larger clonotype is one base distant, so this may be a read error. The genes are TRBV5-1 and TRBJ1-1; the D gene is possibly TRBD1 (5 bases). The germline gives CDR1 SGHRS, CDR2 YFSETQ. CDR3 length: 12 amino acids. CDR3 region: CTSSLGGAEAFF. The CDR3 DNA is TGCACCAGCAGCTTGGGAGGGGCTGAAGCTTTCTTT.

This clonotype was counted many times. CDR3 coding DNA: TGTGCCATCAGGGACCAAGAGACCCAGTACTTC. This sequence encodes CAIRDQETQYF. V gene TRBV10-3 combines with J gene TRBJ2-5; D is unclear. Trimming cost V 6 bases and J 0 bases, with 2 bases left between them. CDR1 is ENHRY and CDR2 is SYGVKD in the germline V gene. CDR3 length: 11 residues.

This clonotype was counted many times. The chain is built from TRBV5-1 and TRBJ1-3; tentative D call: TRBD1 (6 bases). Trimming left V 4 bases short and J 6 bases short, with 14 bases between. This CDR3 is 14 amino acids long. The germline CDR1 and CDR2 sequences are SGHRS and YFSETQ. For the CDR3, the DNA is TGCGCCAGCAGCCCGGAAGGGGGGGAAAACACCATATATTTT. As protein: CASSPEGGENTIYF.

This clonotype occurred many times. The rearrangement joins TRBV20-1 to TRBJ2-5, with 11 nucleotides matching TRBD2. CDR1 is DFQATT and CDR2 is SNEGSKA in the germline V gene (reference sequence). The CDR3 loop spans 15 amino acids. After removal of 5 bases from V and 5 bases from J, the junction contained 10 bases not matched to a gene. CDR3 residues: CSAFTGTSGGETQYF. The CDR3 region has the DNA TGCAGTGCTTTTACCGGGACTAGCGGCGGGGAGACCCAGTACTTC.

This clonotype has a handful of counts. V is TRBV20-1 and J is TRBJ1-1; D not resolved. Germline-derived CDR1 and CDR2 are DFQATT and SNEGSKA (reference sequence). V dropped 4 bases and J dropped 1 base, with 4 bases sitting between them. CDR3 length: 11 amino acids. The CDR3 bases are TGCAGTGCTAAGGAGAACACTGAAGCTTTCTTT. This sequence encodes CSAKENTEAFF.

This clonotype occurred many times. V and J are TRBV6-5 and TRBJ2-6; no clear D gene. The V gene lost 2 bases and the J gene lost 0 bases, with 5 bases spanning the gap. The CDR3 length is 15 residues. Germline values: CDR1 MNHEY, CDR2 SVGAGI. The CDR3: CASSYARSGANVLTF. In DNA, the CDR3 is TGTGCCAGCAGTTACGCTCGCTCTGGGGCCAACGTCCTGACTTTC.

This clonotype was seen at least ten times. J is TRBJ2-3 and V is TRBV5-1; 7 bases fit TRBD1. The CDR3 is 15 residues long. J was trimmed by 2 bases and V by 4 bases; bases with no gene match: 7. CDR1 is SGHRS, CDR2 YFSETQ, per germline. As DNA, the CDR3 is TGCGCCAGCAGCCTAAGGACAGGAGTCACAGATACGCAGTATTTT. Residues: CASSLRTGVTDTQYF.

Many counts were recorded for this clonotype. The CDR3 is CASSYRDSPKPYEQYV. The CDR3 bases are TGTGCCAGCAGTTACCGAGACAGCCCTAAACCCTACGAGCAGTACGTC. The gene calls are TRBV6-2 or TRBV6-3 and TRBJ2-7, with D maybe TRBD1 (5 bases). This CDR3 is built from 16 residues. Germline V CDR1 and CDR2: MNHEY, SVGEGT. Trimming took off 2 bases at V and 2 bases at J, with 16 bases between the two ends.

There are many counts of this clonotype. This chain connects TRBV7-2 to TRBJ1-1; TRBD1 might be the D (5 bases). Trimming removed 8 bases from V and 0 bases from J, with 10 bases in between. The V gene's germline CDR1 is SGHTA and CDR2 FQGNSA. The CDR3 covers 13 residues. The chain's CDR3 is CASDRQLNTEAFF. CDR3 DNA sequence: TGTGCCAGCGATCGACAGTTGAACACTGAAGCTTTCTTT.

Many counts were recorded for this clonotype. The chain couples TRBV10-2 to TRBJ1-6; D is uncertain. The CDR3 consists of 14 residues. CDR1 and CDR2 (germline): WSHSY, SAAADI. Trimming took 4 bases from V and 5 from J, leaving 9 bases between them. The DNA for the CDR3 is TGCGCCAGCAGTGGACCCTGGGATAATTCACCCCTCCACTTT. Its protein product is CASSGPWDNSPLHF.

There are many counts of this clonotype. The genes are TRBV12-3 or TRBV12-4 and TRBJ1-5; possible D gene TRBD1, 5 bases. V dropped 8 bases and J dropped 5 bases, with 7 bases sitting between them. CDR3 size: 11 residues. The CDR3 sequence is CASGGDQPQHF. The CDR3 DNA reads TGTGCCAGCGGGGGGGATCAGCCCCAGCATTTT.

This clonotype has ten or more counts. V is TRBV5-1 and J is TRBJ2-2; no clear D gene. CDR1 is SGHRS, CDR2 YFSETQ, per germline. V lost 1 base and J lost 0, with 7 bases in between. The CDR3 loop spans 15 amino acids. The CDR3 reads CASSLSGANTGELFF. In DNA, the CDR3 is TGCGCCAGCAGCTTGTCTGGTGCGAACACCGGGGAGCTGTTTTTT.

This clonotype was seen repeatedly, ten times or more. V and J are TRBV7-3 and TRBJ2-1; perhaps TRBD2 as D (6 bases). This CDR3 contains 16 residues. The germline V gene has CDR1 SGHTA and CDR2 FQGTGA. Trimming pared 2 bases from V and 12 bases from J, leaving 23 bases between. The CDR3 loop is CASSLGLVGGGNRQFF. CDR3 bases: TGTGCCAGCAGCTTAGGTCTGGTGGGTGGCGGGAACCGGCAGTTCTTC.

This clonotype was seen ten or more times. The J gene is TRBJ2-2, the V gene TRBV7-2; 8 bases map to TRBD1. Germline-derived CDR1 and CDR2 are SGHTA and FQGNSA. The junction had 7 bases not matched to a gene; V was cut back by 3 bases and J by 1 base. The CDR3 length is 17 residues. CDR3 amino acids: CASSFYRGTQNTGELFF. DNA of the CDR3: TGTGCCAGCAGCTTTTACAGGGGGACTCAGAACACCGGGGAGCTGTTTTTT.